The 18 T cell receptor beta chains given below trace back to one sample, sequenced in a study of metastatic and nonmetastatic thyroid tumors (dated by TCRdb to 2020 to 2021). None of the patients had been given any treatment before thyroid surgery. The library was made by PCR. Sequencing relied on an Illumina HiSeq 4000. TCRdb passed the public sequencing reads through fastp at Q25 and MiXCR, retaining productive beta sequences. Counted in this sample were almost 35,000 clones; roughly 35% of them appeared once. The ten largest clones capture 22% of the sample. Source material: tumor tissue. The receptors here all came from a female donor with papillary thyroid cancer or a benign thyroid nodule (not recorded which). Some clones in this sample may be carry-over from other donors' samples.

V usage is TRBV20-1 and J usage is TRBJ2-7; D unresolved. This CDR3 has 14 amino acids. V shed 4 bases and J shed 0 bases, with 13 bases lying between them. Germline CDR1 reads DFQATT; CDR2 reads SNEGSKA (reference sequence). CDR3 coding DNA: TGCAGTGCTATCCCCCCGGCCGGCTCCTACGAGCAGTACTTC. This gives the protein CSAIPPAGSYEQYF.

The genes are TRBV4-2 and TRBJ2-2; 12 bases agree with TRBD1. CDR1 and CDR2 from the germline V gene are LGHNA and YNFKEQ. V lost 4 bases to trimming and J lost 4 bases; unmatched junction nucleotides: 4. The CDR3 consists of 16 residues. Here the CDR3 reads CASSRGQGAGTGELFF. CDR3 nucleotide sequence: TGTGCCAGCAGCCGGGGACAGGGGGCGGGCACCGGGGAGCTGTTTTTT.

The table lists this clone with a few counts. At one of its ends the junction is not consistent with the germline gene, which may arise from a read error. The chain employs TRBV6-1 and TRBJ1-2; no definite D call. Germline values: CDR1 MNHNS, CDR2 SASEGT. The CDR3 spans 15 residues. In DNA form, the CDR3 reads TGTGCCAGCAGTCCCCAGGCCAGGATAGCATATGGCTGCACCTTC. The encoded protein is CASSPQARIAYGCTF.

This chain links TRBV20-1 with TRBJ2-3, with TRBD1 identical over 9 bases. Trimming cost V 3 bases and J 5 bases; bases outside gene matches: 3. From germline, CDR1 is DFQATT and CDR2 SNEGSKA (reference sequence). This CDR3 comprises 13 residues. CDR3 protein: CSASMDRGDTQYF. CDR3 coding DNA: TGCAGTGCTAGTATGGACAGGGGAGATACGCAGTATTTT.

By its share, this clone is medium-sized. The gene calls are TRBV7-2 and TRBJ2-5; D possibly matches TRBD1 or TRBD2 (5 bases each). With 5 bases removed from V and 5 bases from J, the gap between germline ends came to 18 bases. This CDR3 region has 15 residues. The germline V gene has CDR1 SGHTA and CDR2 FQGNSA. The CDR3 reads CASSPQGISGETQYF. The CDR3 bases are TGTGCCAGCAGCCCCCAGGGCATTTCGGGGGAGACCCAGTACTTC.

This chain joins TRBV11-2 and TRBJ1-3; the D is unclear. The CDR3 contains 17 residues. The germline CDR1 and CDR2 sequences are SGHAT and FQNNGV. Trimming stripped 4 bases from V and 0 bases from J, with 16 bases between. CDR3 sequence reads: CASSSRPAGDSGNTIYF. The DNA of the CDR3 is TGTGCCAGCAGCTCCCGCCCAGCGGGTGACTCTGGAAACACCATATATTTT.

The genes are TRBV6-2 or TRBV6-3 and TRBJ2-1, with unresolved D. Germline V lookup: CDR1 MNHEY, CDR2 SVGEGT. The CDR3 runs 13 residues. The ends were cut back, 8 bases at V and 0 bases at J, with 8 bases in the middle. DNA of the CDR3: TGTGCCAGCGGAATCAGCTCCTACAATGAGCAGTTCTTC. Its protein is CASGISSYNEQFF.

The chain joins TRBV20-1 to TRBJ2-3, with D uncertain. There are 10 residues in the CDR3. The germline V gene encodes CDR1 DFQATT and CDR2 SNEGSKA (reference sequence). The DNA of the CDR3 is TGCAGCGGGTGTTCAGATACGCAGTATTTT. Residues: CSGCSDTQYF.

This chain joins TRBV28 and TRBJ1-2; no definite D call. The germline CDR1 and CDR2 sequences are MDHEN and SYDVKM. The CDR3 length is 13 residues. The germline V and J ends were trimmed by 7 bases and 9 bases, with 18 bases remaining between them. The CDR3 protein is CASTRPTADRYTF. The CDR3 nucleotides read TGTGCCAGCACCCGTCCGACGGCAGATCGCTACACCTTC.

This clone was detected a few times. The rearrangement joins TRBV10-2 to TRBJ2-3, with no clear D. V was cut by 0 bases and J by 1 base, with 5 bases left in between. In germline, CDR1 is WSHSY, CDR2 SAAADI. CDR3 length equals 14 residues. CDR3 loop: CASSESWGTDTQYF. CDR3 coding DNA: TGCGCCAGCAGTGAGTCGTGGGGCACAGATACGCAGTATTTT.

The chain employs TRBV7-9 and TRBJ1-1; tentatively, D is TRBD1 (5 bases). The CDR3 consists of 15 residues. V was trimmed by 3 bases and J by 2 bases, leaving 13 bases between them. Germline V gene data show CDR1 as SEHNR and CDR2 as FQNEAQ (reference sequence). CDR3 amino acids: CASSFQGTVNTEAFF. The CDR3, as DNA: TGTGCCAGCAGCTTTCAAGGGACGGTTAACACTGAAGCTTTCTTT.

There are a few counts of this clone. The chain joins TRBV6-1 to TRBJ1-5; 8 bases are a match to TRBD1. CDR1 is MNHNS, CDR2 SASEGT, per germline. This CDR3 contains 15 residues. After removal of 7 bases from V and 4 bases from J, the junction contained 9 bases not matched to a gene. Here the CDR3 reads CASNGQGSGNQPQHF. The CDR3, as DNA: TGTGCCAGCAACGGACAGGGAAGTGGAAATCAGCCCCAGCATTTT.

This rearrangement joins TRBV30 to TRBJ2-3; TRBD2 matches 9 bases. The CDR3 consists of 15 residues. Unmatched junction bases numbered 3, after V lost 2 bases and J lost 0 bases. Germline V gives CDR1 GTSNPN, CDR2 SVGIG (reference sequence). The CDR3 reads CAWSQSGRSTDTQYF. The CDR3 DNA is TGTGCCTGGAGTCAGAGCGGGAGGAGCACAGATACGCAGTATTTT.

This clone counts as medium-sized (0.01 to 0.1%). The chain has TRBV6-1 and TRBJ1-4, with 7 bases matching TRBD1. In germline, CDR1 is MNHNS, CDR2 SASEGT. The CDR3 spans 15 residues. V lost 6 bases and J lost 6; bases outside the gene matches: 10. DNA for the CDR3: TGTGCCAGCAGACAGGGGTGGGGGAAGGATGAAAAACTGTTTTTT. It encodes CASRQGWGKDEKLFF.

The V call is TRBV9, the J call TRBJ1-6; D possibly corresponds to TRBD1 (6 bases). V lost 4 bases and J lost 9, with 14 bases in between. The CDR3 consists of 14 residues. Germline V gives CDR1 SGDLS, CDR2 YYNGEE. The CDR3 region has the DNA TGTGCCAGCAGCCCCTACAGGGACGGTTCACCCCTCCACTTT. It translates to CASSPYRDGSPLHF.

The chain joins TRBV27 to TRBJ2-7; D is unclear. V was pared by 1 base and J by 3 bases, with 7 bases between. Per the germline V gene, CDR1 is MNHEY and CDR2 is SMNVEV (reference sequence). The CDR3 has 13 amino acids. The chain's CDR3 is CASSLLGNYEQYF. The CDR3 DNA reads TGTGCCAGCAGTTTATTGGGGAACTACGAGCAGTACTTC.

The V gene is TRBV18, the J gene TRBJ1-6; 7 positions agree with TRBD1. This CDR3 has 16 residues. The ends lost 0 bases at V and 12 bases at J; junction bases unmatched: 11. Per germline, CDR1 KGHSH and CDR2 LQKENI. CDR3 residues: CASSPPGGGEGRPLHF. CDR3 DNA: TGTGCCAGCTCACCACCGGGAGGGGGCGAAGGGCGACCCCTCCACTTT.

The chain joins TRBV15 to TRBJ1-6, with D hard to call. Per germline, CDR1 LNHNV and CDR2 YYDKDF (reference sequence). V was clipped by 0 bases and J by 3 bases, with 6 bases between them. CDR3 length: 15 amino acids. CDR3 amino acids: CATSRDRDYNSPLHF. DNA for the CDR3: TGTGCCACCAGCAGAGATCGCGACTATAATTCACCCCTCCACTTT.